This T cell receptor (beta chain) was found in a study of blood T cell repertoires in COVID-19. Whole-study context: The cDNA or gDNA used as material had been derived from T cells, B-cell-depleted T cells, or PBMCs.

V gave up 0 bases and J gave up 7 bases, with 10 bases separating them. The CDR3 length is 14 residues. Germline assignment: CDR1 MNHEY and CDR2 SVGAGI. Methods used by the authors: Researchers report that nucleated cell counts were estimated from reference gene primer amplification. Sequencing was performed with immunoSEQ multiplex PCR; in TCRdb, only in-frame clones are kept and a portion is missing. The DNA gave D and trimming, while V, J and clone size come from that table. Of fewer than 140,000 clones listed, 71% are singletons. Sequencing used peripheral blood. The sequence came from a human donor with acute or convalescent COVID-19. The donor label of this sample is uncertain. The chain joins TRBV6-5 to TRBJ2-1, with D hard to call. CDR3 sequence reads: CASSYSPAKNEQFF. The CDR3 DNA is TGTGCCAGCAGTTACTCTCCTGCGAAGAATGAGCAGTTCTTC.